Listed here is a single TCR beta chain. This entry belongs to a study of technical replicates of blood from a handful of donors. V dropped 2 bases and J dropped 5; count of bases not matched to a gene: 11. The V gene's germline CDR1 is MNHEY and CDR2 SMNVEV (reference sequence). CDR3 length equals 16 residues. Data came from immunoSEQ multiplex PCR; TCRdb stores just in-frame clones and leaves some out. The sample has tens of thousands of clones; around 97% are singletons. The source is a human donor in good health. The chain combines TRBV27 with TRBJ1-1; TRBD1 matches at 7 bases. Sequencing was performed on T cells isolated from PBMCs. The CDR3 nucleotides are TGTGCCAGCAGTTTACCTCCGGGACAGCTCGGGACTGAAGCTTTCTTT. It encodes CASSLPPGQLGTEAFF.